This TCR beta chain comes out of a study of cytomegalovirus exposure and HLA in healthy donors. Overall study results and limits: Exclusion as indistinguishable affected some V segments, including TRBV6-2 and TRBV6-3. The study designated roughly 160 TCR beta chains cytomegalovirus-associated.

Worth noting for this clone: Its target is unknown.

Germline lookup yields CDR1 SGHRS and CDR2 YFSETQ. V shed 4 bases and J shed 0 bases, with 6 bases lying between them. The CDR3 sequence is 13 residues long. Amplification used 60 Vbeta primers and 13 Jbeta primers. Sequencing used immunoSEQ multiplex PCR; TCRdb keeps in-frame clones, though not all of them. The sample consists of more than 150,000 clones, just under 80% of them appearing once. V gene TRBV5-1 combines with J gene TRBJ2-3; no clear D gene. Sequencing was carried out using PBMCs. The source is a woman in her twenties or thirties in good health and CMV-seropositive. The CDR3 nucleotides are TGCGCCAGCAGCCCCTCCAGCACAGATACGCAGTATTTT. It specifies CASSPSSTDTQYF.